Listed here is a single TCR beta chain. TCRdb's table, derived via immunoSEQ multiplex PCR, lists solely in-frame clones and lacks some. Among about 200,000 clones listed, 89% were seen once. Germline V gene sequence: CDR1 MNHEY, CDR2 SMNVEV (reference sequence). The CDR3 totals 16 residues. The V gene end was trimmed by 6 bases and the J gene end by 1 base; junction bases not matched to a gene: 10. The data are from a study of blood T cell repertoires in COVID-19. Sequencing input: PBMCs or T cells enriched from blood (not recorded which). This receptor was identified in a middle-aged woman with acute COVID-19. The chain combines TRBV27 with TRBJ2-5, with 8 bases fitting TRBD2. Written as DNA, the CDR3 is TGTGCCAGCAGCCCGGCGGGAGGAATGAGCCAAGAGACCCAGTACTTC. Translation: CASSPAGGMSQETQYF.